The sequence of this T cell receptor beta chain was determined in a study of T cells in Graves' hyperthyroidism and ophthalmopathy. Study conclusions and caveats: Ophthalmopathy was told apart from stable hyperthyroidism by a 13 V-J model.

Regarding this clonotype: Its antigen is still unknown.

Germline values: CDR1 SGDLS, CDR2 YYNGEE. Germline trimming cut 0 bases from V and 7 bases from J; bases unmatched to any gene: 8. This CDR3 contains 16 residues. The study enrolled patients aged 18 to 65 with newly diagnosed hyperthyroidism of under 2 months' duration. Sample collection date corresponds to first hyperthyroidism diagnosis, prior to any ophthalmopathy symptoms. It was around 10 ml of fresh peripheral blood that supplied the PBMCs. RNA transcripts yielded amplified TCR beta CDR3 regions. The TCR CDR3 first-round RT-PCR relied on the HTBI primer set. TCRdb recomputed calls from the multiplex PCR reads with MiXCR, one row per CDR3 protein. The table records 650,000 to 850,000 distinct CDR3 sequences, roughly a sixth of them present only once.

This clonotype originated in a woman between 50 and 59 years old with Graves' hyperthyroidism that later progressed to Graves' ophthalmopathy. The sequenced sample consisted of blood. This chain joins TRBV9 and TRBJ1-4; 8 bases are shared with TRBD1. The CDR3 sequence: CASSVARGDRGEKLFF. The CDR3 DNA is TGTGCCAGCAGCGTAGCTAGAGGAGACAGGGGTGAAAAACTGTTTTTT.